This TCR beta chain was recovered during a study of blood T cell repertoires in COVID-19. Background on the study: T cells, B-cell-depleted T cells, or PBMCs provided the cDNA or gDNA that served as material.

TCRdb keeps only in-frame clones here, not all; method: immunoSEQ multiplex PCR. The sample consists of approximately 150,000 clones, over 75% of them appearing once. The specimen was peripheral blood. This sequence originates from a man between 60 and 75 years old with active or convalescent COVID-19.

This CDR3 is CASSSRGTGATDTQYF. The CDR3, as DNA: TGTGCCAGCAGTTCACGGGGGACAGGGGCCACAGATACGCAGTATTTT. V and J are TRBV6-5 and TRBJ2-3, with TRBD1 matching over 10 bases. With V trimmed by 4 bases and J by 2 bases, 6 bases remained unmatched. Germline V lookup: CDR1 MNHEY, CDR2 SVGAGI. This CDR3 is 16 amino acids long.